This T cell receptor beta chain is from a study of T cell responses to AZD1222 COVID-19 vaccine. Measured with immunoSEQ multiplex PCR; TCRdb has only the in-frame clones, and not every one. The table includes roughly 130,000 clones, 70% to 90% detected once. Germline V gene data show CDR1 as SGHTA and CDR2 as FQGNSA. The V segment lost 3 bases and the J segment 6 bases; nucleotides outside the gene matches: 5. The CDR3 covers 15 residues. This material consisted of peripheral blood, taken on day 0 of AZD1222 vaccination. The receptor's source is an adult in good health. J is TRBJ2-1 and V is TRBV7-2; 10 bases align to TRBD2. The CDR3 sequence: CASSLLAGAFNEQFF. DNA for the CDR3: TGTGCCAGCAGCTTGCTAGCGGGAGCTTTCAATGAGCAGTTCTTC.